This record looks at one TCR beta chain sequence and its context. Its antigen is not known. Starting from roughly 540 ng of total RNA, TCR beta cDNA was produced with a primer in the constant region. Three-round nested multiplex PCR performed with slightly modified ARM-PCR produced the TCR beta libraries. Primers for the first two PCR rounds were TRBV1-TRBV30 forward primers and a C-beta reverse primer (approximately 10 cycles per round). TCRdb fed the multiplex PCR reads into MiXCR, producing one record per CDR3 protein. Altogether 100,000 to 150,000 distinct CDR3 sequences are present, approximately 64% being singletons, with the ten largest covering 7% to 10%. This sample is part of a study of tumor-infiltrating lymphocytes in primary liver carcinoma. V lost 5 bases and J 2 bases, leaving 16 bases between the germline ends. Germline V gene data show CDR1 as SGHVS and CDR2 as FQNEAQ. This CDR3 is built from 15 residues.

Unsorted bulk tissue, about 19-31 mg of it, served as the source for co-extraction of RNA and DNA. The study, taken as a whole, reports: The study found tumor-adjacent and tumor-blood pairs overlapped less than tumor region pairs.

The chain links TRBV7-8 to TRBJ2-7, with D uncertain. This clonotype originated in a woman aged 55-69 years with primary liver carcinoma and hepatitis B virus infection. Sequenced: liver tumor tissue from sampling region 3. The subset denotes: tumor region T3, left-lateral pole. This CDR3 is CASSPLTWNTYEQYF. In DNA form, the CDR3 reads TGTGCCAGCAGCCCACTCACATGGAATACCTACGAGCAGTACTTC.